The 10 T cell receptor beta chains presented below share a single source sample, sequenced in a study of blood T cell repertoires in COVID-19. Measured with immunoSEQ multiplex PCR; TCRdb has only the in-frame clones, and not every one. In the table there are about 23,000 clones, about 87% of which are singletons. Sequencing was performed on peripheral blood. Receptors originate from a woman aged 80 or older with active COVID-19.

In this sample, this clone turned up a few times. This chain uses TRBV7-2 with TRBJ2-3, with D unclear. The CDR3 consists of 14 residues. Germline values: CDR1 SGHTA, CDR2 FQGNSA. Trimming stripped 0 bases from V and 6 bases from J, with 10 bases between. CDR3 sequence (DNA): TGTGCCAGCAGCTTAGCCGGTATTTGGGATACGCAGTATTTT. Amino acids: CASSLAGIWDTQYF.

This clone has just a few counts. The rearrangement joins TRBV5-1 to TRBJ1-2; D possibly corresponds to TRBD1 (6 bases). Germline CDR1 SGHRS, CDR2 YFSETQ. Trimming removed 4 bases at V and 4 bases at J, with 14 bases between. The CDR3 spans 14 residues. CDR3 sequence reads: CASSIDRGGYGYTF. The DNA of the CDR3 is TGCGCCAGCAGCATAGACAGAGGGGGCTATGGCTACACCTTC.

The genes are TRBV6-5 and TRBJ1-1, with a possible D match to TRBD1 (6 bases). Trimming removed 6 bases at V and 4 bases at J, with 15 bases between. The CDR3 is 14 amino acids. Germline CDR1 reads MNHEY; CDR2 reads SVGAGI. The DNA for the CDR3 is TGTGCCAGCAGAGGGCAGGGGTTCGGCACTGAAGCTTTCTTT. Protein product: CASRGQGFGTEAFF.

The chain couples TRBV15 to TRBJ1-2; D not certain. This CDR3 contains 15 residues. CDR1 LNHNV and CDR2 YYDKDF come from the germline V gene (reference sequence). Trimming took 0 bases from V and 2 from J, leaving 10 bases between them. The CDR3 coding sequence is TGTGCCACCAGCAGAGATCTTGGGGAGAACTATGGCTACACCTTC. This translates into CATSRDLGENYGYTF.

CDR3 amino acids: CASSLGPSGSTDTQYF. The DNA of the CDR3 is TGTGCCAGCAGCTTAGGGCCTAGCGGTAGCACAGATACGCAGTATTTT. The chain combines TRBV7-9 with TRBJ2-3; TRBD2 aligns across 7 bases. This CDR3 region has 16 residues. CDR1 SEHNR and CDR2 FQNEAQ come from the germline V gene (reference sequence). The J segment lost 0 bases and the V segment lost 1 base, leaving 4 bases of the junction unmatched.

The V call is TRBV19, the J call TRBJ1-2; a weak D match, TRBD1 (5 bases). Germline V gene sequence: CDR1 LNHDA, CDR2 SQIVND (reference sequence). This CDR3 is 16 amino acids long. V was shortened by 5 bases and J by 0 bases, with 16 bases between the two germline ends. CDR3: CASSETARASNYGYTF. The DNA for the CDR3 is TGTGCCAGTAGTGAAACCGCCAGGGCCTCTAACTATGGCTACACCTTC. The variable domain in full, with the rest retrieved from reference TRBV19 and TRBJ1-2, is DGGITQSPKYLFRKEGQNVTLSCEQNLNHDAMYWYRQDPGQGLRLIYYSQIVNDFQKGDIAEGYSVSREKKESFPLTVTSAQKNPTAFYLCASSETARASNYGYTFGSGTRLTVV.

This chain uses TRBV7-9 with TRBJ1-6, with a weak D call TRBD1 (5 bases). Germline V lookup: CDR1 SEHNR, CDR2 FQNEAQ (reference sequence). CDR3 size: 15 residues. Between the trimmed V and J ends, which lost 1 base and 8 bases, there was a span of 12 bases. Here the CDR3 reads CASSLEGIAHSPLHF. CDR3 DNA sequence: TGTGCCAGCAGCTTAGAGGGGATAGCCCATTCACCCCTCCACTTT.

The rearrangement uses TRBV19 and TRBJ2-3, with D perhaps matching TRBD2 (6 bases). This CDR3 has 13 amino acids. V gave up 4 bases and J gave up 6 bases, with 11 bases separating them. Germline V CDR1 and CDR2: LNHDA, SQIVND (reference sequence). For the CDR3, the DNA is TGTGCCAGTAGTAGACACCTAGCGGATACGCAGTATTTT. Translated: CASSRHLADTQYF.

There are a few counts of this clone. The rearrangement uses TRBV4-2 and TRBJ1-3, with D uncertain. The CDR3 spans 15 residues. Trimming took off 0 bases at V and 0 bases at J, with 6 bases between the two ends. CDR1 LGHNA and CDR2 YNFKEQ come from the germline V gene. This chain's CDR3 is CASSQDFYSGNTIYF. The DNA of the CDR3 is TGTGCCAGCAGCCAAGATTTTTACTCTGGAAACACCATATATTTT.

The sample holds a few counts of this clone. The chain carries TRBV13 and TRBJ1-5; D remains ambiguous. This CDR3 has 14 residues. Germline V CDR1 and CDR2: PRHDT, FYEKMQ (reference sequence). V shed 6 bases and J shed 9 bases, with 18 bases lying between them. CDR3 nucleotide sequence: TGTGCCAGCAGTTTGGGCACACAGTCAGGGCCCCAGCATTTT. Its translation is CASSLGTQSGPQHF.